Listed here are 17 T cell receptor beta chains from one sample, sequenced in a study of T cell responses to AZD1222 COVID-19 vaccine (dated by TCRdb to about 2021). This specimen's time point label, per the study, means: baseline before first vaccination. The library came from the immunoSEQ multiplex PCR assay. As stored in TCRdb, this immuneACCESS dataset retains in-frame rearrangements with V and J assigned. A fraction of the clones does not appear; measured against another copy, unresolved V genes explain less than half of the discrepancy, and the remainder lacks a known reason. The sample table records 100,000 to 130,000 clones; approximately 86% of these occur just once. The ten biggest clones cover 4% to 5.5% of the sample. Sequenced here: peripheral blood, sampled on day 0 of AZD1222 vaccination. These receptors were taken from an adult in good health.

The rearrangement uses TRBV27 and TRBJ1-1; D gene unclear. CDR1 and CDR2 (germline): MNHEY, SMNVEV (reference sequence). V was cut by 2 bases and J by 1 base, with 8 bases left in between. The CDR3 has 14 amino acids. The CDR3 DNA sequence: TGTGCCAGCAGTTTACGCGTCGGGAACACTGAAGCTTTCTTT. The encoded protein is CASSLRVGNTEAFF.

V gene TRBV13 combines with J gene TRBJ1-1; no definite D call. V was shortened by 5 bases and J by 0 bases, with 13 bases between the two germline ends. Germline V gene lookup returns CDR1 PRHDT and CDR2 FYEKMQ (reference sequence). This CDR3 has 15 amino acids. CDR3 in amino acids: CASSAGLHMNTEAFF. CDR3 sequence (DNA): TGTGCCAGCAGCGCCGGACTGCACATGAACACTGAAGCTTTCTTT.

V usage is TRBV4-3 and J usage is TRBJ2-5, with 11 bases lining up with TRBD2. In germline, CDR1 is LGHNA, CDR2 YSLEER. This CDR3 spans 17 amino acids. The V and J ends lost 0 bases and 4 bases, in that order; junction bases with no gene match: 7. CDR3 residues: CASSQDWLAGGGETQYF. CDR3 DNA: TGCGCCAGCAGCCAAGATTGGCTAGCGGGAGGCGGAGAGACCCAGTACTTC.

The chain couples TRBV7-3 to TRBJ2-1; maybe TRBD2 (6 bases). V was cut by 5 bases and J by 7 bases, with 18 bases left in between. This CDR3 comprises 15 residues. Germline loops: CDR1 SGHTA, CDR2 FQGTGA. In DNA form, the CDR3 reads TGTGCCAGCAGCGGCCGGGACTCGGCATTGAATGAGCAGTTCTTC. Its protein is CASSGRDSALNEQFF.

This clone was observed a single time. The CDR3 DNA reads as TGCGCCAGCAGGGGCGGGGGCACAGATACGCAGTATTTT. This codes for CASRGGGTDTQYF. The chain links TRBV10-2 to TRBJ2-3; TRBD2 might be the D (6 bases). Trimming removed 6 bases at V and 1 base at J, with 8 bases between. Per the germline V gene, CDR1 is WSHSY and CDR2 is SAAADI. The CDR3 sequence is 13 residues long.

The genes are TRBV7-9 and TRBJ2-3; 11 bases fit TRBD2. Germline trimming cut 6 bases from V and 8 bases from J; bases unmatched to any gene: 13. The CDR3 runs 16 residues. CDR1 SEHNR and CDR2 FQNEAQ come from the germline V gene (reference sequence). In DNA form, the CDR3 reads TGTGCCAGCAGGCCCGGGACTAGCGGCACAGTAGGTACGCAGTATTTT. Translated, it gives CASRPGTSGTVGTQYF.

DNA for the CDR3: TGTGCCAGCAGCTTGGTCTGGAACACTGAAGCTTTCTTT. The encoded protein is CASSLVWNTEAFF. The J gene is TRBJ1-1, the V gene TRBV5-6; D unclear. In germline, CDR1 is SGHDT, CDR2 YYEEEE. This CDR3 spans 13 amino acids. Trimming took 0 bases from V and 1 from J, leaving 4 bases between them.

This clone was found a few times. This chain uses TRBV7-9 with TRBJ1-5; no firm D call. The CDR3 sequence is 13 residues long. V gave up 6 bases and J gave up 1 base, with 7 bases separating them. CDR1 SEHNR and CDR2 FQNEAQ come from the germline V gene (reference sequence). DNA of the CDR3: TGTGCCAGCAGTGCGGAGAGCAATCAGCCCCAGCATTTT. Translating it yields CASSAESNQPQHF.

The V call is TRBV4-3, the J call TRBJ1-3; the D gene is possibly TRBD1 (6 bases). The CDR3 extends over 16 amino acids. Germline CDR1 LGHNA, CDR2 YSLEER. V gave up 0 bases and J gave up 0 bases, with 9 bases separating them. The CDR3 coding sequence is TGCGCCAGCAGCCAAGATAGGGGGTCCTCTGGAAACACCATATATTTT. It encodes CASSQDRGSSGNTIYF.

The V gene is TRBV5-4, the J gene TRBJ2-3; D is undetermined. The CDR3 has 12 amino acids. V was clipped by 3 bases and J by 6 bases, with 8 bases between them. Germline values: CDR1 SGHNT, CDR2 YYREEE (reference sequence). This CDR3 is CASSYNRDTQYF. CDR3 nucleotide sequence: TGTGCCAGCAGCTACAATCGGGATACGCAGTATTTT.

This clone has only one observation. V usage is TRBV12-3 or TRBV12-4 and J usage is TRBJ2-7; D call uncertain. Trimming cost V 7 bases and J 4 bases, with 5 bases left between them. CDR3 length: 10 residues. Written as DNA, the CDR3 is TGTGCCAGCAAGGTTTACGAGCAGTACTTC. Encoded protein: CASKVYEQYF.

The chain combines TRBV18 with TRBJ2-7; 9 bases line up with TRBD2. Unmatched junction bases numbered 3, after V lost 3 bases and J lost 0 bases. The length of the CDR3 is 15 residues. Per the germline V gene, CDR1 is KGHSH and CDR2 is LQKENI. The CDR3 reads CASSPLAGASYEQYF. CDR3 coding DNA: TGTGCCAGCTCACCCTTAGCGGGAGCCTCCTACGAGCAGTACTTC. The complete variable domain, with remaining parts taken from reference TRBV18 and TRBJ2-7, reads NAGVMQNPRHLVRRRGQEARLRCSPMKGHSHVYWYRQLPEEGLKFMVYLQKENIIDESGMPKERFSAEFPKEGPSILRIQQVVRGDSAAYFCASSPLAGASYEQYFGPGTRLTVT.

The J gene is TRBJ2-7, the V gene TRBV11-2, with 7 bases identical to TRBD1. This CDR3 is built from 15 residues. The junction had 9 bases not matched to a gene; V was cut back by 5 bases and J by 2 bases. Germline values: CDR1 SGHAT, CDR2 FQNNGV. The CDR3, as DNA: TGTGCCAGCAGCCCGGACGGGACAGTCACCTACGAGCAGTACTTC. Protein sequence: CASSPDGTVTYEQYF.

The chain joins TRBV30 to TRBJ1-4, with a tentative D call TRBD1 (6 bases). The CDR3 runs 13 residues. V was cut by 6 bases and J by 2 bases, with 10 bases left in between. CDR1 GTSNPN and CDR2 SVGIG come from the germline V gene (reference sequence). CDR3 amino acids: CACNRATNEKLFF. DNA for the CDR3: TGTGCCTGCAACAGGGCTACTAATGAAAAACTGTTTTTT.

A remark on this clone: This could be a read error, since a much larger clone is one nucleotide away. Other DNA sequences of this sample code for an identical CDR3. The chain uses TRBV2 and TRBJ1-1; 7 bases line up with TRBD1. V gave up 4 bases and J gave up 2 bases; unmatched junction bases: 1. This CDR3 is 13 amino acids long. CDR1 and CDR2 (germline): SNHLY, FYNNEI. CDR3 DNA sequence: TGTGCCAGCAGTGGACAGGGTAACACTGAAGCTTTCTTT. It encodes CASSGQGNTEAFF.

This clone came up a few times. The genes are TRBV11-3 and TRBJ1-2; no clear D gene. V dropped 2 bases and J dropped 8 bases, with 21 bases sitting between them. The CDR3 totals 16 residues. CDR1 is SGHNT and CDR2 is YENEEA in the germline V gene. CDR3 amino acids: CASSLRYSTPYGGYTF. CDR3 nucleotides: TGTGCCAGCAGCTTAAGGTATAGCACACCTTACGGGGGCTACACCTTC.

V gene TRBV5-1 combines with J gene TRBJ2-1; D is possibly TRBD2 (6 bases). Germline CDR1 is SGHRS and CDR2 is YFSETQ. The CDR3 spans 15 residues. V was shortened by 4 bases and J by 9 bases, with 20 bases between the two germline ends. This CDR3 is CASSDSGTPTGEQFF. CDR3 nucleotide sequence: TGCGCCAGCAGCGACTCCGGGACTCCGACCGGTGAGCAGTTCTTC.